This T cell receptor beta chain comes out of a study of blood T cells in healthy people across ages. About the study: About one barcoded beta molecule was captured per two T cells (by template switching). Points from the study as a whole: Long-lived donors exceeded aged donors in naive CD4+ cells and diversity. The study lacked donor CMV status, which possibly confounded expanded clonotype changes.

The second PCR ran roughly 6 to 11 cycles with a sample-barcoded 5' primer and J-beta primers. TCRdb ran MiXCR on the 5' RACE reads and lists one entry per CDR3 protein. Here the sample spans around 1,500,000 distinct CDR3 sequences, around 42% being singletons. Total RNA was extracted at no less than 6 micrograms per sample. Trimming took off 5 bases at V and 11 bases at J, with 24 bases between the two ends. Germline V gene lookup returns CDR1 DFQATT and CDR2 SNEGSKA (reference sequence). The CDR3 is 14 amino acids. On this clonotype itself: The antigen is not known.

The chain couples TRBV20-1 to TRBJ2-5; D is undetermined. This sequence originates from a woman in her late teens or twenties in good health. Sequences were obtained from blood. As DNA, the CDR3 is TGCAGTGCTGGACCTCAGGAGTCCTACAATGAGCAGTACTTC. Its translation: CSAGPQESYNEQYF.